This T cell receptor beta chain was observed in a study of cytomegalovirus exposure and HLA in healthy donors. For the study at large: The use of the same platform for the 95 to 150 validation repertoires and the 600 to 700 first-cohort repertoires was reported by a later analysis.

On this clone: The target antigen is unknown.

Points from the study as a whole: The study found most TCR sequences rare, yet found some public TCRs in many donors. That first-cohort TCR clusters tended to co-occur in the 120 or so validation repertoires was found in a later analysis. Diagnosis of cytomegalovirus status made by the classifier reportedly showed high specificity and sensitivity.

The repertoire was sequenced with immunoSEQ multiplex PCR; TCRdb's copy has only in-frame clones and lacks some. The repertoire holds fewer than 400,000 clones, with 86% as singletons. This CDR3 contains 12 residues. The V and J genes are TRBV21-1 and TRBJ2-7; the tabulated D call, TRBD2, remains unverified against the DNA. TRBV21-1 is reported as a pseudogene. The sequenced sample consisted of PBMCs. The TCR was taken from a woman under 30 in good health and CMV-seronegative. CDR3 residues: CASSKGEDEQYF. CDR3 sequence (DNA): TGTGCCAGCAGCAAGGGGGAGGACGAGCAGTACTTC.